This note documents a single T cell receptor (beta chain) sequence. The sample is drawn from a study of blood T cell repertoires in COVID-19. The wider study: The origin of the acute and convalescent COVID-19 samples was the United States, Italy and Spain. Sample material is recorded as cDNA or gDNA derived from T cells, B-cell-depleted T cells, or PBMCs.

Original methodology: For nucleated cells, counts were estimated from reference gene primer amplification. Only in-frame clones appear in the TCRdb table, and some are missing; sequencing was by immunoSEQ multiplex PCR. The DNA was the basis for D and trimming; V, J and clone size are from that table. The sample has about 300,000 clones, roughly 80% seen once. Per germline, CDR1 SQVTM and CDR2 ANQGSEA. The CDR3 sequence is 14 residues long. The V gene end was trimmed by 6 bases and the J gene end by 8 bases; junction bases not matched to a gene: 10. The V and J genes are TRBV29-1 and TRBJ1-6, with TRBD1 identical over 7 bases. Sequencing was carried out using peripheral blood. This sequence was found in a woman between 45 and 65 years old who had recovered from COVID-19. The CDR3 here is CSVALDRADSPLHF. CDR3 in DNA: TGCAGCGTAGCCCTAGACAGGGCGGATTCACCCCTCCACTTT.